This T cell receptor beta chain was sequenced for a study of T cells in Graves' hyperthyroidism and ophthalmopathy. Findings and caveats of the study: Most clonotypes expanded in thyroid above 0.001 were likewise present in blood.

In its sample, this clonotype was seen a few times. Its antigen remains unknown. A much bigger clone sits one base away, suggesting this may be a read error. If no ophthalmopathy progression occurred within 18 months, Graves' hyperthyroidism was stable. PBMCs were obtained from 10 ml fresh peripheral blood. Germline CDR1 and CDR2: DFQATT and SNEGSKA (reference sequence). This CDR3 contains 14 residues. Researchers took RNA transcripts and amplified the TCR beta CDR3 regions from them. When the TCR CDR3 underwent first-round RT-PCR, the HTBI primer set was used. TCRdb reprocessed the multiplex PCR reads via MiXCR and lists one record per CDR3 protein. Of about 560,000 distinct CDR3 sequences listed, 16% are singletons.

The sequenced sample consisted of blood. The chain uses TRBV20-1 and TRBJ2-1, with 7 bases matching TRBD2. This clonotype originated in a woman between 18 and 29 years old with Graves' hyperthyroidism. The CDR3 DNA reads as TGCAGTGCTAGTAGGGACTACTCCTACAATGATCAGTTCTTC. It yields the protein CSASRDYSYNDQFF.